One sample yielded the 27 T cell receptor beta chains listed below, sequenced in a study of graft-versus-host responses after intestinal transplantation (dated by TCRdb to 2020 to 2023). The library was generated by the immunoSEQ multiplex PCR assay. In TCRdb, the immuneACCESS table is reduced to in-frame sequences with V and J assigned. These tables do not hold every clone; where another copy was compared, an unresolved V gene accounts for under half, and the others remain unexplained. The sample table records 85,000 to 90,000 clones; roughly nine tenths of these occur just once. The top ten hold 0.095% to 0.11% of the sample. Their antigens remain unidentified. What the time point label conveys for this sample: cells obtained before transplantation from donor or recipient. The source material was unstimulated CD4+ T cells sorted from spleen or lymph node cells, sampled before intestinal transplant. These receptors all come from a human donor who received an intestinal transplant.

The chain joins TRBV5-6 to TRBJ2-3, with D perhaps matching TRBD2 (5 bases). The CDR3 contains 15 residues. Germline V gene lookup returns CDR1 SGHDT and CDR2 YYEEEE. The V gene lost 0 bases and the J gene lost 4 bases, with 12 bases spanning the gap. The CDR3 protein is CASSLAGVIADTQYF. The DNA for the CDR3 is TGTGCCAGCAGCTTGGCCGGGGTAATAGCAGATACGCAGTATTTT.

The rearrangement links TRBV5-1 to TRBJ2-2, with TRBD1 as a possible D gene (6 bases). Germline assignment: CDR1 SGHRS and CDR2 YFSETQ. The germline V and J ends were trimmed by 0 bases and 6 bases, with 9 bases remaining between them. CDR3 size: 14 residues. The CDR3 is CASSLVWGPGELFF. CDR3 nucleotide sequence: TGCGCCAGCAGCTTGGTTTGGGGGCCCGGGGAGCTGTTTTTT.

This clone was recorded only once. The chain couples TRBV7-2 to TRBJ1-5; 8 bases match TRBD1. After removal of 2 bases from V and 2 bases from J, the junction contained 11 bases not matched to a gene. The CDR3 spans 18 residues. Germline V gene sequence: CDR1 SGHTA, CDR2 FQGNSA. DNA for the CDR3: TGTGCCAGCAGCTTATTTTCCCCAGGGGGCGCCGGCAATCAGCCCCAGCATTTT. Residues: CASSLFSPGGAGNQPQHF.

V usage is TRBV2 and J usage is TRBJ1-2; 9 bases match TRBD1. Germline CDR1 is SNHLY and CDR2 is FYNNEI. CDR3 size: 14 residues. V shed 6 bases and J 8 bases; nucleotides not matched to a gene: 10. The CDR3 DNA is TGTGCCAGCAGCTACGGGACAGGGAGAGAGGGCTACACCTTC. Translated, it gives CASSYGTGREGYTF. The whole variable domain, filled in from reference TRBV2 and TRBJ1-2, reads EPEVTQTPSHQVTQMGQEVILRCVPISNHLYFYWYRQILGQKVEFLVSFYNNEISEKSEIFDDQFSVERPDGSNFTLKIRSTKLEDSAMYFCASSYGTGREGYTFGSGTRLTVV.

The V and J genes are TRBV11-3 and TRBJ2-3; D is unclear. This CDR3 is 15 amino acids long. V lost 1 base, J lost 0 bases, and 8 bases lay in between. Germline-derived CDR1 and CDR2 are SGHNT and YENEEA. The CDR3 spells CASSLGVASTDTQYF. The CDR3 DNA is TGTGCCAGCAGCTTAGGAGTTGCGAGCACAGATACGCAGTATTTT.

This chain connects TRBV5-1 to TRBJ1-3; 7 bases are a match to TRBD1. CDR1 is SGHRS, CDR2 YFSETQ, per germline. The CDR3 totals 14 residues. After removal of 4 bases from V and 7 bases from J, the junction contained 8 bases not matched to a gene. CDR3 in amino acids: CASSPGQDWNTIYF. The CDR3 region has the DNA TGCGCCAGCAGCCCCGGACAGGACTGGAACACCATATATTTT.

The V call is TRBV5-1, the J call TRBJ2-3, with D maybe TRBD2 (7 bases). The CDR3 sequence is 15 residues long. In germline, CDR1 is SGHRS, CDR2 YFSETQ. Trimming pared 2 bases from V and 6 bases from J, leaving 16 bases between. The CDR3 DNA follows: TGCGCCAGCAGCTTCGTCGGGGGGCCCCCCGATACGCAGTATTTT. The encoded protein is CASSFVGGPPDTQYF.

J is TRBJ1-1 and V is TRBV10-3; TRBD1 aligns across 10 bases. The junction had 4 bases not matched to a gene; V was cut back by 5 bases and J by 1 base. CDR1 is ENHRY, CDR2 SYGVKD, per germline. The CDR3 contains 15 residues. In nucleotides, the CDR3 is TGTGCCATCAGTAACCGGGACAGGGGGAACACTGAAGCTTTCTTT. It specifies CAISNRDRGNTEAFF.

V and J are TRBV5-4 and TRBJ2-2; D might be TRBD2 (5 bases). This CDR3 spans 14 amino acids. V was trimmed by 2 bases and J by 7 bases, leaving 12 bases between them. Germline loops: CDR1 SGHNT, CDR2 YYREEE (reference sequence). The CDR3 is CASSLPTDFGELFF. The CDR3 DNA reads TGTGCCAGCAGCTTACCGACGGACTTCGGGGAGCTGTTTTTT.

With respect to this clone: Other DNA variants within this sample encode the same CDR3. This chain connects TRBV18 to TRBJ1-2, with D maybe TRBD1 (5 bases). CDR1 is KGHSH, CDR2 LQKENI, per germline. The CDR3 contains 12 residues. V was clipped by 2 bases and J by 8 bases, with 9 bases between them. CDR3 bases: TGTGCCAGCTCACCAGGGCAGGGCGGCTACACCTTC. Translated, it gives CASSPGQGGYTF. Filled out from reference TRBV18 and TRBJ1-2, the complete variable domain reads NAGVMQNPRHLVRRRGQEARLRCSPMKGHSHVYWYRQLPEEGLKFMVYLQKENIIDESGMPKERFSAEFPKEGPSILRIQQVVRGDSAAYFCASSPGQGGYTFGSGTRLTVV.

This sequence joins TRBV7-9 and TRBJ1-6; maybe TRBD1 (6 bases). The CDR3 runs 14 residues. Trimming took 5 bases from V and 8 from J, leaving 13 bases between them. Germline V gene data show CDR1 as SEHNR and CDR2 as FQNEAQ (reference sequence). The CDR3, as DNA: TGTGCCAGCAGCCCTACGGGGGGGCATTCACCCCTCCACTTT. Its protein is CASSPTGGHSPLHF.

The chain carries TRBV7-9 and TRBJ2-1; D gene ambiguous. V lost 3 bases, J lost 0 bases, and 6 bases lay in between. The germline gives CDR1 SEHNR, CDR2 FQNEAQ (reference sequence). The CDR3 totals 14 residues. The CDR3 DNA sequence: TGTGCCAGCAGCTTTGCGAGCTCCTACAATGAGCAGTTCTTC. Encoded protein: CASSFASSYNEQFF.

The rearrangement uses TRBV5-5 and TRBJ1-5, with a possible D match to TRBD1 (5 bases). Germline values: CDR1 SGHKS, CDR2 YYEKEE (reference sequence). The CDR3 runs to 14 residues. Trimming shortened V by 4 bases and J by 11 bases, and 19 bases separated the two germline ends. The CDR3 coding sequence is TGTGCCAGCAGCCCGGACGGCGTTCGGGGGACCCAGCATTTT. This sequence encodes CASSPDGVRGTQHF.

The chain links TRBV6-5 to TRBJ1-2; tentatively, D is TRBD1 (5 bases). Trimming took 5 bases from V and 1 from J, leaving 11 bases between them. CDR1 MNHEY and CDR2 SVGAGI come from the germline V gene. This CDR3 region has 14 residues. DNA for the CDR3: TGTGCCAGCAGTGACGCGGGGCTTAACTATGGCTACACCTTC. This translates into CASSDAGLNYGYTF.

The chain combines TRBV13 with TRBJ1-3; TRBD1 might be the D (5 bases). This CDR3 is built from 15 residues. Trimming cost V 7 bases and J 4 bases, with 17 bases left between them. Germline V gene data show CDR1 as PRHDT and CDR2 as FYEKMQ (reference sequence). CDR3 DNA sequence: TGTGCCAGCAACCGCCGGGGGGGTTCCGGAAACACCATATATTTT. Residues: CASNRRGGSGNTIYF.

This clone was found once. The J gene is TRBJ2-3, the V gene TRBV6-5; 11 positions match TRBD2. CDR3 size: 14 residues. Trimming at V came to 9 bases and at J to 3 bases, leaving 5 bases not matched to a gene. Germline-derived CDR1 and CDR2 are MNHEY and SVGAGI. The CDR3 sequence is CASKTSGGTDTQYF. CDR3 nucleotides: TGTGCCAGTAAAACTAGCGGGGGAACAGATACGCAGTATTTT.

The CDR3 spells CASSQATGTVWETQYF. DNA for the CDR3: TGCGCCAGCAGCCAAGCCACCGGGACAGTCTGGGAGACCCAGTACTTC. The J gene is TRBJ2-5, the V gene TRBV4-1; 7 bases are a match to TRBD1. This CDR3 has 16 amino acids. The V gene end was trimmed by 1 base and the J gene end by 5 bases; junction bases not matched to a gene: 10. Germline CDR1 is MGHRA and CDR2 is YSYEKL.

V usage is TRBV20-1 and J usage is TRBJ1-2; D gene unclear. The CDR3 has 10 amino acids. V was shortened by 4 bases and J by 9 bases, with 9 bases between the two germline ends. Germline CDR1 reads DFQATT; CDR2 reads SNEGSKA (reference sequence). CDR3 nucleotide sequence: TGCAGTGCTAACAGAGGGAGCTACACCTTC. Protein sequence: CSANRGSYTF.

V and J are TRBV29-1 and TRBJ1-5; TRBD1 is a possible D gene (6 bases). The germline V gene has CDR1 SQVTM and CDR2 ANQGSEA. V lost 4 bases and J 0 bases, leaving 10 bases between the germline ends. The CDR3 consists of 14 residues. The CDR3 protein is CSVAKGVSNQPQHF. The DNA of the CDR3 is TGCAGCGTTGCCAAGGGGGTTAGCAATCAGCCCCAGCATTTT.

The genes are TRBV5-1 and TRBJ2-5, with D possibly matching TRBD2 (5 bases). The V gene lost 0 bases and the J gene lost 5 bases, with 17 bases spanning the gap. Germline V CDR1 and CDR2: SGHRS, YFSETQ. The CDR3 sequence is 16 residues long. This CDR3 reads CASSLEFGLAVETQYF. The CDR3, as DNA: TGCGCCAGCAGCTTGGAGTTCGGTCTAGCTGTGGAGACCCAGTACTTC.

The chain combines TRBV6-5 with TRBJ2-7; D is unclear. CDR1 is MNHEY, CDR2 SVGAGI, per germline. Trimming pared 5 bases from V and 5 bases from J, leaving 10 bases between. The CDR3 contains 12 residues. The CDR3 is CASSEASHEQYF. The CDR3, as DNA: TGTGCCAGCAGTGAAGCAAGCCACGAGCAGTACTTC.

The CDR3 loop reads CASSRTGDSPLHF. The CDR3 nucleotides read TGTGCCAGCAGCAGGACAGGGGATTCACCCCTCCACTTT. The V gene is TRBV7-3, the J gene TRBJ1-6; 9 bases are shared with TRBD1. The germline V gene encodes CDR1 SGHTA and CDR2 FQGTGA. J gave up 8 bases and V 5 bases, and 1 base lay outside the gene matches. The CDR3 is made up of 13 amino acids.

In its sample, this clone was seen once. V is TRBV6-5 and J is TRBJ1-5; D is perhaps TRBD1 (5 bases). Germline V gives CDR1 MNHEY, CDR2 SVGAGI. The germline V and J ends were trimmed by 3 bases and 11 bases, with 11 bases remaining between them. The CDR3 runs 12 residues. CDR3 DNA: TGTGCCAGCAGTTATGGTTCAGGGACCCAGCATTTT. Its translation is CASSYGSGTQHF.

The chain recombines TRBV5-6 with TRBJ1-1; TRBD1 might be the D (5 bases). Trimming shortened V by 4 bases and J by 5 bases, and 18 bases separated the two germline ends. Germline-derived CDR1 and CDR2 are SGHDT and YYEEEE. This CDR3 has 15 residues. The CDR3 DNA sequence: TGTGCCAGCAGCCCGGGGGGGGGACCCAAGACTGAAGCTTTCTTT. It specifies CASSPGGGPKTEAFF.

V gene TRBV9 combines with J gene TRBJ2-6; tentative D call: TRBD2 (7 bases). CDR1 is SGDLS and CDR2 is YYNGEE in the germline V gene. Trimming stripped 0 bases from V and 0 bases from J, with 10 bases between. This CDR3 contains 17 residues. The CDR3 region has the DNA TGTGCCAGCAGCGTAGTAGGGGGGGGCTCTGGGGCCAACGTCCTGACTTTC. Its protein is CASSVVGGGSGANVLTF.

This rearrangement joins TRBV5-4 to TRBJ2-1; the match to TRBD2 covers 9 bases. The germline gives CDR1 SGHNT, CDR2 YYREEE (reference sequence). This CDR3 is built from 15 residues. With 4 bases clipped from V and 10 bases from J, the junction kept 12 bases outside the gene matches. This chain's CDR3 is CASSEPGLAYWEQFF. The CDR3 DNA sequence: TGTGCCAGCAGCGAACCGGGACTAGCTTATTGGGAGCAGTTCTTC.

The J gene is TRBJ1-3, the V gene TRBV7-3; D unclear. V was trimmed by 8 bases and J by 1 base, leaving 12 bases between them. Germline loops: CDR1 SGHTA, CDR2 FQGTGA. The length of the CDR3 is 14 residues. The CDR3 spells CASGGVESGNTIYF. In nucleotides, the CDR3 is TGTGCCAGCGGCGGGGTGGAATCTGGAAACACCATATATTTT.